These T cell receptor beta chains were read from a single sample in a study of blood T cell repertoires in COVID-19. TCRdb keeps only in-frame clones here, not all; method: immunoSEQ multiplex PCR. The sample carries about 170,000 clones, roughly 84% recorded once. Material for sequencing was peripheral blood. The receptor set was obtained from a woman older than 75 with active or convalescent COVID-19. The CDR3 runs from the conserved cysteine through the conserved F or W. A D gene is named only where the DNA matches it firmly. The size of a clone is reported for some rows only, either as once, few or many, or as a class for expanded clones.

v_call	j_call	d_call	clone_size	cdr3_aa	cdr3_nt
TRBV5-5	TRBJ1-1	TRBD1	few	CASSPGQVNTEAFF	TGTGCCAGCAGCCCGGGACAGGTGAACACTGAAGCTTTCTTT
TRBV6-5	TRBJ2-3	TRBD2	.	CASSYAGADTQYF	TGTGCCAGCAGTTACGCGGGAGCAGATACGCAGTATTTT
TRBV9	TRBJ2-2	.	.	CASSRSRDGELFF	TGTGCCAGCAGCAGAAGCCGGGACGGGGAGCTGTTTTTT
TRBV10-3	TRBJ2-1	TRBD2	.	CAISESLPVTSGSDEQFF	TGTGCCATCAGTGAGTCTTTGCCCGTAACTAGCGGGTCCGATGAGCAGTTCTTC
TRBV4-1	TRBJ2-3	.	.	CASSQAGLRTDTQYF	TGCGCCAGCAGCCAAGCGGGACTCCGCACAGATACGCAGTATTTT
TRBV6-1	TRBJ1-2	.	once	CASSEESGHGYTF	TGTGCCAGCAGTGAAGAATCAGGGCATGGCTACACCTTC
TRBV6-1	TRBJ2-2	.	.	CASSDYALGANTGELFF	TGTGCCAGCAGTGATTACGCGTTGGGAGCCAACACCGGGGAGCTGTTTTTT
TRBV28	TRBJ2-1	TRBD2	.	CASLSGTYNEQFF	TGTGCCAGCCTTAGCGGGACCTACAATGAGCAGTTCTTC
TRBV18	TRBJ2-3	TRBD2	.	CASSPPSGLAGEGDTQYF	TGTGCCAGCTCACCACCTTCGGGACTAGCGGGAGAGGGGGATACGCAGTATTTT
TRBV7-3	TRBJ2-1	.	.	CASSLPSENNEQFF	TGTGCCAGCAGCTTACCTAGCGAAAACAATGAGCAGTTCTTC
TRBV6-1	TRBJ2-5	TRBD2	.	CASSEWGGQETQYF	TGTGCCAGCAGTGAATGGGGAGGGCAAGAGACCCAGTACTTC
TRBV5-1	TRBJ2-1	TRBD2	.	CASSAGLAGVDEQFF	TGCGCCAGCAGCGCGGGACTAGCGGGAGTAGATGAGCAGTTCTTC
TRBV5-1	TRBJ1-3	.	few	CASSADSKGLHIYF	TGCGCCAGCAGCGCCGACAGTAAAGGCCTCCATATATATTTT
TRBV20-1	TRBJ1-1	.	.	CSASYKGGNTEAFF	TGCAGTGCTAGTTATAAAGGAGGGAACACTGAAGCTTTCTTT
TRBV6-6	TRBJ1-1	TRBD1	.	CASSLLGQGGAEAFF	TGTGCCAGCAGCCTCCTGGGACAGGGGGGGGCTGAAGCTTTCTTT
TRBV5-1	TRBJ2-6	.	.	CASRDSSGANVLTF	TGCGCCAGCAGGGACAGCTCTGGGGCCAACGTCCTGACTTTC
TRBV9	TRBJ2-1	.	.	CASSLRLGASSYNEQFF	TGTGCCAGCAGCTTACGCCTAGGGGCGAGCTCCTACAATGAGCAGTTCTTC
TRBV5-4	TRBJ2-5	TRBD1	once	CASSYPGQGARETQYF	TGTGCCAGCAGCTACCCGGGACAGGGGGCACGGGAGACCCAGTACTTC
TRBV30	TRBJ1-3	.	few	CAWGHNSGNTIYF	TGTGCCTGGGGACACAACTCTGGAAACACCATATATTTT
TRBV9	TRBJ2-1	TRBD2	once	CASSPTGTSGSRNEQFF	TGTGCCAGCAGCCCGACTGGTACTAGCGGGAGTAGGAATGAGCAGTTCTTC
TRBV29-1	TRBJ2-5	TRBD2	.	CSGLTSDQETQYF	TGCAGCGGCCTCACTAGCGATCAAGAGACCCAGTACTTC
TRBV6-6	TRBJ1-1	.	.	CASSTRAGRTEAFF	TGTGCCAGCAGCACAAGGGCGGGACGCACTGAAGCTTTCTTT